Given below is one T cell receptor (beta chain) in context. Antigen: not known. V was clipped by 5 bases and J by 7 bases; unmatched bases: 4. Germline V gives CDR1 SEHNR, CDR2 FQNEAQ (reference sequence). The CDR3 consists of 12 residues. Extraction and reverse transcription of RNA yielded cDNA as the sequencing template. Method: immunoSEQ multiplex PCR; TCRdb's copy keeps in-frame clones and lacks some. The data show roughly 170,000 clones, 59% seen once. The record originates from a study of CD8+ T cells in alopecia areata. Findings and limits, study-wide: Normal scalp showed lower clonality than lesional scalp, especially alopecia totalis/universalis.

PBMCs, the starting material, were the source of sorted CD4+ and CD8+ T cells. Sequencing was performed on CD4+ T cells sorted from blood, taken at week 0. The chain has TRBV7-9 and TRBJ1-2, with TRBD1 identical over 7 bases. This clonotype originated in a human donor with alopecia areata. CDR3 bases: TGTGCCAGCAGCCGAGACAGGGCTGGCTACACCTTC. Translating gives CASSRDRAGYTF.